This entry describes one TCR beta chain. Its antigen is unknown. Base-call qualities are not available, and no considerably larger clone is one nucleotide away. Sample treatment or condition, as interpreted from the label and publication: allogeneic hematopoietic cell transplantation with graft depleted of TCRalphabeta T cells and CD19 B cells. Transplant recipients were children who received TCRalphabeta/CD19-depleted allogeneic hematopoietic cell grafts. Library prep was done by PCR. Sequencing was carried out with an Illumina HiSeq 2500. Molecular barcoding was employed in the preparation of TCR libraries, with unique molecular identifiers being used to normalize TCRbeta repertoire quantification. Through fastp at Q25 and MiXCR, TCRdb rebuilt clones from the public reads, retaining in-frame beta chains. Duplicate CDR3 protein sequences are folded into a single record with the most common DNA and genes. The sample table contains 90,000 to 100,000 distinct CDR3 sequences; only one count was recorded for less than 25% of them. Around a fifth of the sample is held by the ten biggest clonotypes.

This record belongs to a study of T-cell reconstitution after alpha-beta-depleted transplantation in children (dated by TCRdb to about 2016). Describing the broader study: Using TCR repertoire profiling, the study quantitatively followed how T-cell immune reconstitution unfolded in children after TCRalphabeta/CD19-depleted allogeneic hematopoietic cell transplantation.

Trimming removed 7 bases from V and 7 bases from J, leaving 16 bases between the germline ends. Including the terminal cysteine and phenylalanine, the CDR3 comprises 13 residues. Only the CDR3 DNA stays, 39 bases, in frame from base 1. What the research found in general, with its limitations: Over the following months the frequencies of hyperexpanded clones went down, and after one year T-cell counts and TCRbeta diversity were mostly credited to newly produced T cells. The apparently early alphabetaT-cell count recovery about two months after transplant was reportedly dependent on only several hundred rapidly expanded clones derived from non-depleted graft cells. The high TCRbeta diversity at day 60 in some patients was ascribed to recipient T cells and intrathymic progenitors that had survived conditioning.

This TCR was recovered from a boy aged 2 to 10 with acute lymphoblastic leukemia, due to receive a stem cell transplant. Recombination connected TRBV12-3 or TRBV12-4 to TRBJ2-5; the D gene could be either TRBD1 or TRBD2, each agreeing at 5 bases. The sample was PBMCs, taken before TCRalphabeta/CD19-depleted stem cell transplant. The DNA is TGTGCCAGCAACCGGGACGTCGACTCGACCCAGTACTTC. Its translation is CASNRDVDSTQYF.